This T cell receptor beta chain was captured by sequencing in a study of cytomegalovirus exposure and HLA in healthy donors. Study-wide background: From 150 million to 200 million T cells, an earlier analysis saw around 120 million unique TCR beta sequences. Study results and limitations: Fewer N-insertions than the roughly 670-donor mean were reportedly shown by an Asian-associated ancestry cluster in a later analysis. Approximately 160 TCR beta chains were listed as cytomegalovirus-associated.

PCR primers comprised 60 Vbeta and 13 Jbeta primers. The data were produced by immunoSEQ multiplex PCR, yet TCRdb's version contains in-frame clones alone and is incomplete. The profile covers about 150,000 clones, with about 80% appearing a single time and about 13% taken by the ten largest. A note on this clone: The target antigen is unknown.

Germline V gives CDR1 LNHDA, CDR2 SQIVND (reference sequence). The V end was cut by 5 bases, the J end by 2 bases, with 13 bases between. There are 15 residues in the CDR3. Donors showed nominal health when sampled, although they likely had unrecorded immune exposures. The sequencing input was PBMCs. This receptor was identified in a man aged 30 to 39 in good health and CMV-seropositive. The rearrangement links TRBV19 to TRBJ1-3, with a tentative D call TRBD1 (6 bases). The CDR3, as DNA: TGTGCCAGTAGTGAACGAACAGGGACTGGAAACACCATATATTTT. This translates into CASSERTGTGNTIYF. Complete variable domain (other parts from reference TRBV19 and TRBJ1-3): DGGITQSPKYLFRKEGQNVTLSCEQNLNHDAMYWYRQDPGQGLRLIYYSQIVNDFQKGDIAEGYSVSREKKESFPLTVTSAQKNPTAFYLCASSERTGTGNTIYFGEGSWLTVV.